These 14 T cell receptor beta chains were sequenced from one sample in a study of cytomegalovirus exposure and HLA in healthy donors. PCR used 60 Vbeta primers and 13 Jbeta primers. Repertoires were generated with immunoSEQ multiplex PCR, while TCRdb's copy carries only in-frame clones and drops some. The sample carries 200,000 to 250,000 clones, 76% recorded once. The specimen was PBMCs. The receptors were sampled from a man aged 18 to 29 in good health and CMV-seronegative.

Only a few counts were recorded for this clone. The chain uses TRBV28 and TRBJ2-3; a possible D gene is TRBD2 (6 bases). V was shortened by 5 bases and J by 4 bases, with 13 bases between the two germline ends. Germline V gene lookup returns CDR1 MDHEN and CDR2 SYDVKM. This CDR3 has 14 residues. The CDR3 is CASSAGLSPDTQYF. CDR3 DNA: TGTGCCAGCAGTGCGGGGCTCAGCCCAGATACGCAGTATTTT.

The rearrangement links TRBV2 to TRBJ2-1, with 7 positions matching TRBD1. The germline V gene encodes CDR1 SNHLY and CDR2 FYNNEI. The CDR3 covers 12 residues. The ends lost 7 bases at V and 15 bases at J; junction bases unmatched: 12. DNA for the CDR3: TGTGCCAGCACCCAACTTCCGGGACAGTCGTTCTTC. Its translation: CASTQLPGQSFF. The complete variable domain, with remaining parts taken from reference TRBV2 and TRBJ2-1, reads EPEVTQTPSHQVTQMGQEVILRCVPISNHLYFYWYRQILGQKVEFLVSFYNNEISEKSEIFDDQFSVERPDGSNFTLKIRSTKLEDSAMYFCASTQLPGQSFFGPGTRLTVL.

This chain joins TRBV19 and TRBJ2-6, with TRBD1 matching 7 bases. Germline V lookup: CDR1 LNHDA, CDR2 SQIVND (reference sequence). The CDR3 length is 18 residues. With 2 bases clipped from V and 0 bases from J, the junction kept 7 bases outside the gene matches. The CDR3 sequence is CASSIKLGGTSGANVLTF. The CDR3 DNA reads as TGTGCCAGTAGTATAAAGTTAGGGGGCACCTCTGGGGCCAACGTCCTGACTTTC.

This chain links TRBV20-1 with TRBJ2-3; D is undetermined. The CDR3 loop spans 11 amino acids. Trimming pared 5 bases from V and 3 bases from J, leaving 6 bases between. Germline loops: CDR1 DFQATT, CDR2 SNEGSKA (reference sequence). The CDR3 region has the DNA TGCAGTGCTGAAGAGACAGATACGCAGTATTTT. Amino acids: CSAEETDTQYF.

The genes are TRBV30 and TRBJ1-2, with D hard to call. The ends were cut back, 1 base at V and 5 bases at J, with 5 bases in the middle. The germline gives CDR1 GTSNPN, CDR2 SVGIG (reference sequence). There are 11 residues in the CDR3. The CDR3 DNA follows: TGTGCCTGGAGTGCACAGTATGGCTACACCTTC. It specifies CAWSAQYGYTF.

This clone has more than one count but fewer than ten. The chain is built from TRBV30 and TRBJ2-1; 7 nucleotides match TRBD1. Trimming removed 5 bases from V and 10 bases from J; junction bases left unmatched: 11. Germline V gene lookup returns CDR1 GTSNPN and CDR2 SVGIG (reference sequence). The CDR3 consists of 13 residues. CDR3 sequence reads: CAWGDRLKAEQFF. CDR3 bases: TGTGCCTGGGGGGACAGACTAAAGGCGGAGCAGTTCTTC.

The chain uses TRBV4-1 and TRBJ2-1, with 9 bases aligning to TRBD2. The CDR3 covers 19 residues. Germline loops: CDR1 MGHRA, CDR2 YSYEKL. V was pared by 3 bases and J by 7 bases, with 19 bases of the junction left unmatched. CDR3 in amino acids: CASSQARWRGGRAANEQFF. DNA of the CDR3: TGCGCCAGCAGCCAGGCGAGATGGAGGGGCGGGAGGGCCGCTAATGAGCAGTTCTTC.

The chain has TRBV18 and TRBJ2-3, with 10 bases lining up with TRBD2. The ends lost 3 bases at V and 5 bases at J; junction bases unmatched: 11. The CDR3 consists of 17 residues. From germline, CDR1 is KGHSH and CDR2 LQKENI. CDR3 DNA: TGTGCCAGCTCACCCCCCGTGGGTAGCGGGAGGAAAGATACGCAGTATTTT. Protein: CASSPPVGSGRKDTQYF.

J is TRBJ1-4 and V is TRBV25-1; TRBD1 matches at 9 bases. Unmatched junction bases numbered 6, after V lost 8 bases and J lost 8 bases. The CDR3 totals 13 residues. CDR1 and CDR2 (germline): MGHDK, SYGVNS. CDR3 nucleotide sequence: TGTGCCAGCCAACGGACAGGGGACGAAAAACTGTTTTTT. This codes for CASQRTGDEKLFF.

A single count supports this clone. Germline is not matched at one junction end, which may reflect a read error. This chain links TRBV18 with TRBJ1-2; 9 bases match TRBD1. The germline V gene encodes CDR1 KGHSH and CDR2 LQKENI. The CDR3 is 17 residues long. The CDR3 DNA reads as TGTGCCAGCTCACCATTGCTACAGGGGGCGTCTAACTATGACTACACCTTC. Protein product: CASSPLLQGASNYDYTF.

This clone is a singleton in its sample. This chain links TRBV5-6 with TRBJ1-3; D possibly corresponds to TRBD1 (6 bases). The CDR3 sequence is 15 residues long. The V gene lost 4 bases and the J gene lost 0 bases, with 11 bases spanning the gap. In germline, CDR1 is SGHDT, CDR2 YYEEEE. CDR3 nucleotides: TGTGCCAGCAGCCATAAGACAGGCTCTGGAAACACCATATATTTT. Its translation is CASSHKTGSGNTIYF. The variable domain in full, with the rest retrieved from reference TRBV5-6 and TRBJ1-3, is DAGVTQSPTHLIKTRGQQVTLRCSPKSGHDTVSWYQQALGQGPQFIFQYYEEEERQRGNFPDRFSGHQFPNYSSELNVNALLLGDSALYLCASSHKTGSGNTIYFGEGSWLTVV.

J is TRBJ2-5 and V is TRBV29-1, with 8 bases fitting TRBD2. CDR3 size: 14 residues. Germline V gene sequence: CDR1 SQVTM, CDR2 ANQGSEA. V gave up 2 bases and J gave up 5 bases; unmatched junction bases: 7. The CDR3 bases are TGCAGCGTTGAATTAGCGGGACGGGTGGAGACCCAGTACTTC. Translation gives CSVELAGRVETQYF.

As for this clone: The same CDR3 also results from other DNA sequences found in this sample. The gene calls are TRBV5-1 and TRBJ2-3, with 11 bases aligning to TRBD2. The trim removed 2 bases at V and 5 bases at J, leaving 7 bases unmatched. The CDR3 spans 16 residues. Germline CDR1 is SGHRS and CDR2 is YFSETQ. CDR3 nucleotides: TGCGCCAGCAGCTTAGTGCTAGCGGGAGGAGGAGATACGCAGTATTTT. It specifies CASSLVLAGGGDTQYF.

The gene calls are TRBV19 and TRBJ1-1; no clear D gene. Trimming cost V 3 bases and J 0 bases, with 8 bases left between them. This CDR3 contains 14 residues. From germline, CDR1 is LNHDA and CDR2 SQIVND (reference sequence). CDR3 protein: CASSIARLNTEAFF. The CDR3, as DNA: TGTGCCAGTAGTATTGCTAGATTGAACACTGAAGCTTTCTTT.